These 10 T cell receptor beta chains were sequenced from one sample in a study of regulatory T cells in long-lasting Graves disease. Assembly of TCR beta libraries relied on iRepertoire HTBI primers together with Arm-PCR of CDR3 regions. TCRdb used MiXCR to reprocess the multiplex PCR reads, holding one entry per CDR3 protein. The sample lists 200,000 to 250,000 distinct CDR3 sequences, approximately 19% occurring once. Time point here: newly diagnosed GD, antithyroid drugs for less than 3 months. RNA from PBMCs was the source of the TCR library. This sample was shared with a second study, whose subject was T cells in Graves' hyperthyroidism and ophthalmopathy.

Sequencing used peripheral blood mononuclear cells (PBMCs), obtained at new diagnosis, from a patient treated with antithyroid drugs. These receptors were obtained from a woman in her twenties or thirties with Graves disease.

With respect to this clonotype: It is likely a read error, because the conserved phenylalanine at the end of the CDR3 is missing. This chain uses TRBV7-9 with TRBJ2-1; D remains unclear. The V gene's germline CDR1 is SEHNR and CDR2 FQNEAQ (reference sequence). The ends were cut back, 5 bases at V and 5 bases at J, with 13 bases in the middle. CDR3 length: 14 amino acids. CDR3 DNA sequence: TGTGCCAGCAGCGGGCTGTTTCGAAACAATGAGCAGTTCTTA. It specifies CASSGLFRNNEQFL.

This clonotype was counted at least ten times. The chain employs TRBV3-1 and TRBJ1-1; weak D call: TRBD1 (5 bases). Germline CDR1 LGHDT, CDR2 YNNKEL (reference sequence). The CDR3 is 14 amino acids. V was shortened by 1 base and J by 8 bases, with 14 bases between the two germline ends. CDR3 nucleotide sequence: TGTGCCAGCAGCCAAGTAAGTAGACAGCGCGAAGCTTTCTTT. Encoded protein: CASSQVSRQREAFF.

On this clonotype itself: The missing conserved phenylalanine or tryptophan at the end of this CDR3 makes a read error likely. CDR3 DNA sequence: TGTGCCAGCAGCTTAGTTTCGGGGACTGAAGCTTTCTAT. Protein product: CASSLVSGTEAFY. The chain joins TRBV7-9 to TRBJ1-1; D is unclear. V dropped 1 base and J dropped 5 bases, with 8 bases sitting between them. The CDR3 has 13 amino acids. Germline V gene lookup returns CDR1 SEHNR and CDR2 FQNEAQ (reference sequence).

V gene TRBV20-1 combines with J gene TRBJ2-1, with 7 bases that match TRBD1. The CDR3 length is 14 residues. Germline assignment: CDR1 DFQATT and CDR2 SNEGSKA (reference sequence). With 5 bases clipped from V and 0 bases from J, the junction kept 4 bases outside the gene matches. CDR3 sequence reads: CSARRDSSYNEQFF. CDR3 bases: TGCAGTGCTCGAAGGGACAGCTCCTACAATGAGCAGTTCTTC.

A word on this clonotype: A much larger clone differs from this one at a single base, so this may be a read error. The V gene is TRBV14, the J gene TRBJ1-1; 8 positions agree with TRBD1. The germline CDR1 and CDR2 sequences are SGHDN and FVKESK. This CDR3 contains 16 residues. In DNA, the CDR3 is TGTGCCAGCAGCGCCCGGACAGGGCACATGAACACTCAAGCTTTCTTT. Translating it yields CASSARTGHMNTQAFF.

Concerning this clonotype: Being one base from a much bigger clone, this may be a read error. This chain joins TRBV30 and TRBJ1-5; D is unclear. This CDR3 has 13 amino acids. Germline CDR1 is GTSNPN and CDR2 is SVGIG (reference sequence). V lost 2 bases and J lost 3, with 8 bases in between. The CDR3 bases are TGTGCCTGGAGTCCTGGGTACAATCAGCCCCAGCATTTT. This translates into CAWSPGYNQPQHF.

This clonotype has a count of ten or more. The chain employs TRBV30 and TRBJ1-2; a possible D gene is TRBD1 (5 bases). The germline V gene encodes CDR1 GTSNPN and CDR2 SVGIG (reference sequence). This CDR3 has 13 residues. The germline V and J ends were trimmed by 4 bases and 3 bases, with 12 bases remaining between them. The DNA of the CDR3 is TGTGCCTGGAATGTTCGAGGGGACTATGGCTACACCTTC. Its protein product is CAWNVRGDYGYTF.

The chain joins TRBV28 to TRBJ1-4; D gene uncertain. Trimming shortened V by 3 bases and J by 7 bases, and 18 bases separated the two germline ends. Per the germline V gene, CDR1 is MDHEN and CDR2 is SYDVKM. The CDR3 sequence is 16 residues long. CDR3 DNA sequence: TGTGCCAGCAGTTTTCTCCGACACGGCAATGGTGAAAAACTGTTTTTT. Its translation: CASSFLRHGNGEKLFF.

Many counts were recorded for this clonotype. This chain joins TRBV19 and TRBJ1-5; D is uncertain. The germline V gene has CDR1 LNHDA and CDR2 SQIVND (reference sequence). This CDR3 comprises 13 residues. The V end was cut by 4 bases, the J end by 1 base, with 5 bases between. CDR3 DNA sequence: TGTGCCAGTAGTAGTTGGAGCAATCAGCCCCAGCATTTT. This codes for CASSSWSNQPQHF.

This clonotype appeared a single time. This sequence joins TRBV6-2 or TRBV6-3 and TRBJ2-3, with TRBD2 as a possible D gene (6 bases). CDR3 size: 16 residues. Per the germline V gene, CDR1 is MNHEY and CDR2 is SVGEGT. V gave up 6 bases and J gave up 6 bases, with 22 bases separating them. CDR3 sequence reads: CASRPKSGLASDTQYF. Here the CDR3 DNA reads TGTGCCAGCAGACCCAAGTCCGGTCTAGCGTCGGATACGCAGTATTTT.